The 24 T cell receptor beta chains reported below all come from one sample, sequenced in a study of blood T cell repertoires in COVID-19. Only in-frame clones appear in the TCRdb table, and some are missing; sequencing was by immunoSEQ multiplex PCR. This table has about 140,000 clones, just under 80% appearing once. Sequenced: peripheral blood. These receptors were collected from an older woman with acute or convalescent COVID-19.

J is TRBJ2-7 and V is TRBV4-1; 12 bases match TRBD2. After removal of 3 bases from V and 4 bases from J, the junction contained 7 bases not matched to a gene. The CDR3 runs to 16 residues. The germline gives CDR1 MGHRA, CDR2 YSYEKL. CDR3 nucleotides: TGCGCCAGCAGCCAGAGGGCCGGGACTAGCGGGTACGAGCAGTACTTC. Protein product: CASSQRAGTSGYEQYF.

The chain uses TRBV7-9 and TRBJ2-1, with a tentative D call TRBD2 (5 bases). The V end lost 3 bases, the J end lost 8 bases, and 14 bases lay between the germline ends. This CDR3 is built from 14 residues. The germline V gene has CDR1 SEHNR and CDR2 FQNEAQ (reference sequence). CDR3 sequence (DNA): TGTGCCAGCAGCTTGTCTCGAGAGGAGGATGAGCAGTTCTTC. Translated, it gives CASSLSREEDEQFF.

In nucleotides, the CDR3 is TGTGCCACCAGTGATTTCGGCGGGAGCGAGCAGGAGACCCAGTACTTC. The encoded protein is CATSDFGGSEQETQYF. V gene TRBV24-1 combines with J gene TRBJ2-5; 7 bases fit TRBD2. The CDR3 consists of 16 residues. V was clipped by 1 base and J by 5 bases; unmatched bases: 9. Germline CDR1 is KGHDR and CDR2 is SFDVKD.

This chain connects TRBV14 to TRBJ2-1; 8 bases align to TRBD2. The trim removed 4 bases at V and 4 bases at J, leaving 9 bases unmatched. The CDR3 extends over 16 amino acids. Germline V gene lookup returns CDR1 SGHDN and CDR2 FVKESK. The CDR3 sequence is CASSLPGSGNYNEQFF. CDR3 coding DNA: TGTGCCAGCAGCCTCCCTGGTAGCGGGAATTACAATGAGCAGTTCTTC.

The V call is TRBV11-2, the J call TRBJ1-6; D is perhaps TRBD1 (5 bases). V lost 2 bases and J 10 bases, leaving 18 bases between the germline ends. CDR1 and CDR2 from the germline V gene are SGHAT and FQNNGV. The CDR3 extends over 16 amino acids. CDR3 sequence (DNA): TGTGCCAGCAGCTTATCCCAGCCGCGGGGGGGGTCACCCCTCCACTTT. It codes for CASSLSQPRGGSPLHF.

This clone was picked up one time. The chain is built from TRBV5-1 and TRBJ2-7; 12 bases fit TRBD2. The CDR3 runs 17 residues. Germline-derived CDR1 and CDR2 are SGHRS and YFSETQ. Trimming at V came to 0 bases and at J to 0 bases, leaving 4 bases not matched to a gene. The chain's CDR3 is CASSLASGRVSSYEQYF. In DNA form, the CDR3 reads TGCGCCAGCAGCTTGGCTAGCGGGAGGGTGAGCTCCTACGAGCAGTACTTC.

This chain links TRBV16 with TRBJ1-2; TRBD1 agrees at 7 bases. V was clipped by 3 bases and J by 4 bases; unmatched bases: 5. Germline V gene lookup returns CDR1 KGHSY and CDR2 FQNENV. The CDR3 contains 14 residues. The CDR3 DNA reads as TGTGCCAGCAGCCAGGGGACAGCTACCTATGGCTACACCTTC. Translated: CASSQGTATYGYTF.

The chain couples TRBV6-6 to TRBJ1-2; D is possibly TRBD1 (5 bases). V dropped 0 bases and J dropped 3 bases, with 8 bases sitting between them. Germline assignment: CDR1 MNHNY and CDR2 SVGAGI (reference sequence). This CDR3 has 14 amino acids. CDR3 sequence: CASSYSGRDYGYTF. The DNA of the CDR3 is TGTGCCAGCAGTTACTCTGGCAGGGACTATGGCTACACCTTC.

The chain carries TRBV5-4 and TRBJ2-1; 8 positions match TRBD1. Unmatched junction bases numbered 10, after V lost 0 bases and J lost 8 bases. There are 16 residues in the CDR3. Germline V gene data show CDR1 as SGHNT and CDR2 as YYREEE (reference sequence). The CDR3 spells CASSLAVGTGIHEQFF. DNA of the CDR3: TGTGCCAGCAGCTTGGCCGTGGGGACAGGCATTCATGAGCAGTTCTTC. Full variable domain (remainder filled in from reference TRBV5-4 and TRBJ2-1): ETGVTQSPTHLIKTRGQQVTLRCSSQSGHNTVSWYQQALGQGPQFIFQYYREEENGRGNFPPRFSGLQFPNYSSELNVNALELDDSALYLCASSLAVGTGIHEQFFGPGTRLTVL.

The chain couples TRBV5-1 to TRBJ2-1, with a possible D match to TRBD2 (6 bases). This CDR3 spans 14 amino acids. The V end lost 2 bases, the J end lost 5 bases, and 11 bases lay between the germline ends. Per germline, CDR1 SGHRS and CDR2 YFSETQ. The CDR3 here is CASSFGGTNNEQFF. The CDR3 bases are TGCGCCAGCAGCTTCGGAGGGACGAACAATGAGCAGTTCTTC.

The DNA of the CDR3 is TGTGCCAGCACCCTTTTGGGCAGCTACGAGCAGTACTTC. Protein product: CASTLLGSYEQYF. The chain joins TRBV3-1 (or the pseudogene TRBV3-2) to TRBJ2-7; no definite D call. V was pared by 7 bases and J by 3 bases, with 13 bases between. This CDR3 is 13 amino acids long. Germline V lookup: CDR1 LGHDT, CDR2 YNNKEL (reference sequence).

The rearrangement links TRBV19 to TRBJ1-5; tentative D call: TRBD1 (5 bases). V was cut by 1 base and J by 6 bases, with 16 bases left in between. This CDR3 contains 16 residues. Germline CDR1 is LNHDA and CDR2 is SQIVND (reference sequence). The CDR3 DNA sequence: TGTGCCAGTAGTATAGTCCCGGCGGGGAGGGGTCAGCCCCAGCATTTT. This translates into CASSIVPAGRGQPQHF.

The gene calls are TRBV7-9 and TRBJ1-6; D possibly corresponds to TRBD1 (5 bases). The germline V gene has CDR1 SEHNR and CDR2 FQNEAQ (reference sequence). The V and J ends lost 0 bases and 1 base respectively, with 7 bases between them. This CDR3 is 16 amino acids long. For the CDR3, the DNA is TGTGCCAGCAGCTTAGCAGGGGCATCCTATAATTCACCCCTCCACTTT. It translates to CASSLAGASYNSPLHF. Based on the CDR3 plus reference TRBV7-9 and TRBJ1-6, the full variable domain is DTGVSQNPRHKITKRGQNVTFRCDPISEHNRLYWYRQTLGQGPEFLTYFQNEAQLEKSRLLSDRFSAERPKGSFSTLEIQRTEQGDSAMYLCASSLAGASYNSPLHFGNGTRLTVT.

Note on this clone: The same CDR3 arises from other DNA sequences in this sample as well. This rearrangement joins TRBV30 to TRBJ2-3; 8 positions agree with TRBD2. The junction had 3 bases not matched to a gene; V was cut back by 0 bases and J by 1 base. From germline, CDR1 is GTSNPN and CDR2 SVGIG (reference sequence). The CDR3 runs 15 residues. The CDR3 here is CAWSVPGGGTDTQYF. The CDR3 DNA follows: TGTGCCTGGAGTGTACCGGGGGGGGGCACAGATACGCAGTATTTT.

The rearrangement uses TRBV19 and TRBJ1-4, with D perhaps matching TRBD1 (5 bases). The CDR3 has 17 residues. Germline-derived CDR1 and CDR2 are LNHDA and SQIVND (reference sequence). V lost 3 bases, J lost 7 bases, and 21 bases lay in between. DNA for the CDR3: TGTGCCAGTAGTATCCCAGGAGGGGCCCCACGGGGTGAAAAACTGTTTTTT. Its translation is CASSIPGGAPRGEKLFF.

This chain joins TRBV5-5 and TRBJ2-1, with TRBD2 identical over 9 bases. The junction had 3 bases not matched to a gene; V was cut back by 1 base and J by 4 bases. CDR1 is SGHKS and CDR2 is YYEKEE in the germline V gene (reference sequence). This CDR3 has 15 residues. The CDR3 bases are TGTGCCAGCAGCTTGACCACTAGCGGGTACAATGAGCAGTTCTTC. Translating it yields CASSLTTSGYNEQFF.

This chain connects TRBV6-6 to TRBJ1-5; D perhaps matches TRBD1 (6 bases). V was clipped by 8 bases and J by 6 bases, with 20 bases between them. CDR3 length: 15 residues. Germline V gene lookup returns CDR1 MNHNY and CDR2 SVGAGI (reference sequence). In DNA form, the CDR3 reads TGTGCCAGCCTCCTGGAACAGGGACGAGGTCAGCCCCAGCATTTT. Amino acids: CASLLEQGRGQPQHF.

This clone was picked up a small number of times. V gene TRBV7-2 combines with J gene TRBJ2-2, with D maybe TRBD1 (5 bases). Germline CDR1 is SGHTA and CDR2 is FQGNSA. Trimming removed 2 bases from V and 7 bases from J, with 14 bases in between. The CDR3 contains 15 residues. In nucleotides, the CDR3 is TGTGCCAGCAGCTTAATAGCAAAGGGGCTCGGGGAGCTGTTTTTT. Protein: CASSLIAKGLGELFF.

The rearrangement links TRBV4-1 to TRBJ2-7; 9 bases are a match to TRBD1. The V gene's germline CDR1 is MGHRA and CDR2 YSYEKL. V was clipped by 0 bases and J by 2 bases; unmatched bases: 5. This CDR3 region has 16 residues. For the CDR3, the DNA is TGCGCCAGCAGCCAAGATGCCGGGACAGGGACCTACGAGCAGTACTTC. Translation gives CASSQDAGTGTYEQYF.

This clone was counted a few times. The CDR3, as DNA: TGTGCCAGCAGCATAAGACAGTGCGGTGATTCACCCCTCCACTTT. Residues: CASSIRQCGDSPLHF. The chain uses TRBV21-1 and TRBJ1-6; the tabulated D call, TRBD1, remains unverified against the DNA. TRBV21-1 is annotated as a pseudogene. This CDR3 contains 15 residues.

This chain uses TRBV15 with TRBJ2-1, with TRBD2 matching 9 bases. The CDR3 spans 20 residues. Germline loops: CDR1 LNHNV, CDR2 YYDKDF (reference sequence). V gave up 7 bases and J gave up 3 bases; unmatched junction bases: 22. For the CDR3, the DNA is TGTGCCACCAAAGGTGCGGGTTCTGGTAGTAGCGGGAGAATCTACAATGAGCAGTTCTTC. It encodes CATKGAGSGSSGRIYNEQFF.

V usage is TRBV6-5 and J usage is TRBJ2-7; 9 nucleotides line up with TRBD2. In germline, CDR1 is MNHEY, CDR2 SVGAGI. CDR3 length: 16 amino acids. Trimming cost V 0 bases and J 0 bases; bases outside gene matches: 3. CDR3 region: CASSYSSSGVSYEQYF. The CDR3 DNA sequence: TGTGCCAGCAGTTACTCTTCTAGCGGGGTCTCCTACGAGCAGTACTTC.

The gene calls are TRBV5-1 and TRBJ2-5; weak D call: TRBD1 (6 bases). The CDR3 length is 15 residues. Germline CDR1 SGHRS, CDR2 YFSETQ. The V end was cut by 0 bases, the J end by 4 bases, with 13 bases between. The CDR3 here is CASSLGQGLRETQYF. CDR3 in DNA: TGCGCCAGCAGCTTGGGGCAGGGGTTGAGAGAGACCCAGTACTTC.

CDR3 nucleotide sequence: TGTGCCAGTCGACTAGCGGGAGAGAATGAGCAGTTCTTC. Translating it yields CASRLAGENEQFF. The chain uses TRBV28 and TRBJ2-1, with 12 bases lining up with TRBD2. V lost 9 bases and J lost 7; bases outside the gene matches: 4. The CDR3 extends over 13 amino acids. Germline CDR1 reads MDHEN; CDR2 reads SYDVKM.